Here is one TCR beta chain with its context. Its specificity is unknown. UMIs were included in TCR beta cDNA generated by 5'RACE template switching. Using the 5' RACE reads, TCRdb records one entry per CDR3 protein without DNA. The sample has some 300,000 distinct CDR3 sequences. This sample stems from a study of T cells expressing NK-cell markers. On the study more broadly: Underlying the TCR beta repertoires were sorted CD3+CD56+NKG2C+, CD3+CD56+NKG2C- and CD3+CD56-NKG2C+ T cells. Among eight sequenced donors, seven carried HCMV seropositivity while one was seronegative. Study-wide points: The leading position in the CD3+CD56-NKG2C+ fraction of several donors also went to these clonotypes.

The CDR3 contains 14 residues. The V gene's germline CDR1 is DFQATT and CDR2 SNEGSKA (reference sequence). The receptor's source is a man aged 18-30 years in good health. The chain joins TRBV20-1 to TRBJ2-2; without DNA, the TCRdb call of TRBD2 cannot be checked. The sequenced material came from blood T cells: a sorted CD56 or NKG2C T cell subset, CD4+ or CD8+ T cells, or bulk PBMC T cells (not recorded which). The CDR3 sequence is CSASGGRATGELFF.